This T cell receptor (beta chain) was identified during a study of blood T cell repertoires in COVID-19. The protocol was immunoSEQ multiplex PCR, while the TCRdb copy is restricted to in-frame clones and leaves out a portion. The repertoire holds about 120,000 clones, with approximately 78% as singletons. Germline CDR1 reads MNHEY; CDR2 reads SVGAGI. V shed 5 bases and J 3 bases; nucleotides not matched to a gene: 4. This CDR3 spans 15 amino acids. Sequencing was done on a sample of peripheral blood. J is TRBJ2-2 and V is TRBV6-5, with 9 bases aligning to TRBD1. The source is a man in his 70s with acute or convalescent COVID-19. CDR3 coding DNA: TGTGCCAGCAGTCCGACAGGGGGGGACACCGGGGAGCTGTTTTTT. This codes for CASSPTGGDTGELFF.